A selection of T cell receptor beta chains follows, all from one sample in a study of Ad26.COV2.S vaccination and SARS-CoV-2 variants. The protocol was immunoSEQ multiplex PCR, while the TCRdb copy is restricted to in-frame clones and leaves out a portion. The sample lists around 300,000 clones, around nine tenths occurring once. The sequencing used peripheral blood, collected in a trial of Ad26.COV2.S vaccine versus placebo. These TCRs come from a person aged 18 to 59 who received the Ad26.COV2.S COVID-19 vaccine or a placebo. Both conserved end residues are part of each CDR3. D genes are given only for firm matches. Not every row has a clone size; where given, it reads once, few, many or a size class.

clone size,V gene,J gene,D gene,CDR3 DNA,CDR3 protein
-,TRBV19,TRBJ1-1,-,TGTGCCAGTAGGACCAGGGGAAGGGGCTCTGAAGCTTTCTTT,CASRTRGRGSEAFF
once,TRBV14,TRBJ1-4,-,TGTGCCAGCAGCCAGCGGCCTTGGGGGGAAAAACTGTTTTTT,CASSQRPWGEKLFF
-,TRBV15,TRBJ1-3,-,TGTGCCACCAGCAGAGATCGGGCGGGGAACGGAAACACCATATATTTT,CATSRDRAGNGNTIYF
-,TRBV25-1,TRBJ2-2,TRBD1,TGTGCCACCAAGGGGGCGAGTGGGGAGCTGTTTTTT,CATKGASGELFF
once,TRBV2,TRBJ1-6,-,TGTGCCAGCAGCCTTGGACATGCAAAGCCCCTCCACTTT,CASSLGHAKPLHF
-,TRBV30,TRBJ2-4,-,TGTGCCTGGCGACAGGTAGCCAAAAACATTCAGTACTTC,CAWRQVAKNIQYF
once,TRBV28,TRBJ1-3,-,TGTGCCAGCAGTTTAGTGAAGACCACCGGAAACACCATATATTTT,CASSLVKTTGNTIYF
-,TRBV7-8,TRBJ2-2,-,TGTGCCAGCAGCTTAGTTCCAGGTCCTAAGAACACCGGGGAGCTGTTTTTT,CASSLVPGPKNTGELFF
-,TRBV4-3,TRBJ1-2,-,TGCGCCAGCAGCCCCACGCGGGGAGACTATGGCTACACCTTC,CASSPTRGDYGYTF
-,TRBV6-2/TRBV6-3,TRBJ2-1,-,TGTGCCAGCAGTTACGGCAGACGGGCGGGAAATGAGCAGTTCTTC,CASSYGRRAGNEQFF
-,TRBV4-1,TRBJ1-5,TRBD1,TGCGCCAGCAGCCAAACCACGACAGGGCGAGGTCAGCCCCAGCATTTT,CASSQTTTGRGQPQHF
-,TRBV5-8,TRBJ2-5,-,TGTGCCAGCAGCTTGACGAATTACCAAGAGACCCAGTACTTC,CASSLTNYQETQYF
-,TRBV19,TRBJ2-1,TRBD2,TGTGCCAGTAGTATGGGGGGAGGGCCAGGTGAGCAGTTCTTC,CASSMGGGPGEQFF
-,TRBV7-9,TRBJ1-2,-,TGTGCCAGCAGTGGTACGGGTGGCTACACCTTC,CASSGTGGYTF
-,TRBV19,TRBJ2-5,TRBD2,TGTGCCAGTCAAGGGACTAGCGGGAGGGCCTCAGAGACCCAGTACTTC,CASQGTSGRASETQYF
-,TRBV7-2,TRBJ2-7,TRBD2,TGTGCCAGCAGCTCCCCCCCCCGTAGCGGGGATCCCTACGAGCAGTACTTC,CASSSPPRSGDPYEQYF
few,TRBV3-1/TRBV3-2,TRBJ2-2,TRBD2,TGTGCCAGCAGCGTGGGACTAGCGGGAGGTCACACCGGGGAGCTGTTTTTT,CASSVGLAGGHTGELFF
-,TRBV18,TRBJ2-2,-,TGTGCCAGCTCACCACTCACCGGGGAGCTGTTTTTT,CASSPLTGELFF
-,TRBV5-4,TRBJ1-3,-,TGTGCCAGCAGCCCTTTTTTAGGGGCTGGAAACACCATATATTTT,CASSPFLGAGNTIYF
-,TRBV10-1,TRBJ2-3,TRBD1,TGCGCCAGCAGTGAAGCGGGACAGGGATCAGATACGCAGTATTTT,CASSEAGQGSDTQYF
-,TRBV11-2,TRBJ1-2,TRBD1,TGTGCCAGCAGCTCCCGGACAGGAGGCCACTATGGCTACACCTTC,CASSSRTGGHYGYTF
-,TRBV11-1,TRBJ1-5,-,TGTGCCAGCAGCTTAGCAGGGTACGGTCAGCCCCAGCATTTT,CASSLAGYGQPQHF
-,TRBV5-1,TRBJ2-7,-,TGCGCCAGCAGCGCCCCAAGCTACGAGCAGTACTTC,CASSAPSYEQYF
-,TRBV7-2,TRBJ2-7,-,TGTGCCAGCAGCGCCGGTGGGTCGGCGGGACAGTTCTACGAGCAGTACTTC,CASSAGGSAGQFYEQYF